This T cell receptor beta chain was captured by sequencing in a study of OX40 agonist ivuxolimab in advanced cancers. The wider study: Dose-escalation patients had hepatocellular carcinoma, melanoma, renal cell or head and neck cancer. The eligibility criteria allowed prior anti-PD-1, anti-PD-L1 or anti-CTLA-4 therapy, and roughly 39% had some. Study-wide results and limits: More expanded clones were found, on average, in CD8+ than in CD4+ T cells.

The ends were cut back, 7 bases at V and 6 bases at J, with 13 bases in the middle. The CDR3 loop spans 13 amino acids. The germline CDR1 and CDR2 sequences are LNHDA and SQIVND (reference sequence). The method was immunoSEQ multiplex PCR; TCRdb's version includes in-frame clones alone and lacks a portion of them. The data hold 70,000 or so clones, with roughly 92% observed a single time. The sample holds one count of this clone. As yet, its antigen is unknown. The sampling schedule covered blood at baseline, cycle 4 day 1, and cycle 7 day 1. This sequence originates from an adult with an advanced solid tumor such as melanoma, head and neck, liver or kidney cancer. The material was CD4+ or CD8+ T cells sorted from blood, obtained in a trial of the OX40 agonist ivuxolimab. The genes are TRBV19 and TRBJ1-5; TRBD1 might be the D (5 bases). The CDR3 here is CASTFGDGQPQHF. DNA of the CDR3: TGTGCCAGTACCTTTGGGGACGGTCAGCCCCAGCATTTT.